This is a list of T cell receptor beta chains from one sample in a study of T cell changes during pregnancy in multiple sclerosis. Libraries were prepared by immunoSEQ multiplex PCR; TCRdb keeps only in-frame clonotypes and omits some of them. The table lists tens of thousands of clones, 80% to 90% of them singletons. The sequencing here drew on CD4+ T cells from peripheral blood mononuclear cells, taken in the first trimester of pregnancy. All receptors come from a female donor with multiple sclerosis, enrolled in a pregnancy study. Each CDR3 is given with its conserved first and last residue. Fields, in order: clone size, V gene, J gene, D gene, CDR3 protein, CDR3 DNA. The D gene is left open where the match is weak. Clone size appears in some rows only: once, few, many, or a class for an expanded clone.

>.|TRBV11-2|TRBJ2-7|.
CASSPTGGPYEQYF
TGTGCCAGCAGCCCTACCGGCGGCCCCTACGAGCAGTACTTC
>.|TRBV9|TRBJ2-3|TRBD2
CASSARPLAGGGDTQYF
TGTGCCAGCAGCGCCCGCCCCCTAGCGGGGGGGGGAGATACGCAGTATTTT
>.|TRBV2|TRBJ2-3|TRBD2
CASGREGGTDTQYF
TGTGCCAGCGGAAGGGAGGGAGGCACAGATACGCAGTATTTT
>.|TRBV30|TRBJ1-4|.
CAWEDKNNEKLFF
TGTGCCTGGGAGGACAAAAATAATGAAAAACTGTTTTTT
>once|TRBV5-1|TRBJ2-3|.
CASSVETGYSTDTQYF
TGCGCCAGCAGTGTTGAAACAGGCTATAGCACAGATACGCAGTATTTT
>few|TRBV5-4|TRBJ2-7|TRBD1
CASSLNGGQGPYEQYF
TGTGCCAGCAGCTTGAATGGGGGACAGGGGCCCTACGAGCAGTACTTC
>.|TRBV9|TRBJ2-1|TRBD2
CASSAWTSGAYNEQFF
TGTGCCAGCAGCGCTTGGACTAGCGGGGCTTACAATGAGCAGTTCTTC
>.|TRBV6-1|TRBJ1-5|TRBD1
CASSDRDRTLGPQHF
TGTGCCAGCAGTGACCGGGACAGAACTTTGGGGCCCCAGCATTTT
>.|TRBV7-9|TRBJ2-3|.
CASSNLDSSTDTQYF
TGTGCCAGCAGCAACCTAGATTCTAGCACAGATACGCAGTATTTT
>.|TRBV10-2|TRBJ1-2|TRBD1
CASRPTGGDGYTF
TGCGCCAGCAGACCGACAGGGGGCGATGGCTACACCTTC
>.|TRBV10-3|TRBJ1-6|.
CAISELAGVDSPLHF
TGTGCCATCAGTGAGCTGGCAGGGGTAGATTCACCCCTCCACTTT
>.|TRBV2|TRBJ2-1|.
CASARDSDNEQFF
TGTGCCAGCGCCCGGGACTCAGACAATGAGCAGTTCTTC
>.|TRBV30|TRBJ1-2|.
CAWSVSGAWGYTF
TGTGCCTGGAGTGTATCAGGGGCGTGGGGCTACACCTTC
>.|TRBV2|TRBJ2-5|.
CASRITGQTQETQYF
TGTGCCAGCAGGATAACGGGACAAACTCAAGAGACCCAGTACTTC
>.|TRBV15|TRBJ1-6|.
CATSRGPQGRSPLHF
TGTGCCACCAGCAGAGGTCCCCAGGGCAGATCACCCCTCCACTTT
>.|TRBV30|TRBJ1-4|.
CAWSEQGSDPTNEKLFF
TGTGCCTGGAGCGAACAGGGTTCGGACCCAACTAATGAAAAACTGTTTTTT
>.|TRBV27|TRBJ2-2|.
CASSLSLALNTGELFF
TGTGCCAGCAGTTTATCATTAGCCTTAAACACCGGGGAGCTGTTTTTT
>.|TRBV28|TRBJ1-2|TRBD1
CASAWDREVNGYTF
TGTGCCAGCGCATGGGACAGGGAGGTAAATGGCTACACCTTC
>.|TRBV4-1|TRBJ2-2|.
CASSQVYSGTGELFF
TGCGCCAGCAGCCAAGTGTACAGCGGCACCGGGGAGCTGTTTTTT
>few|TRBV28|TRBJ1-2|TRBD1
CASRYRDRHGYTF
TGTGCCAGCAGATACCGGGACAGGCACGGCTACACCTTC
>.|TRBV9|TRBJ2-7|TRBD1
CASSHGDSYEQYF
TGTGCCAGCAGCCATGGGGACAGCTACGAGCAGTACTTC
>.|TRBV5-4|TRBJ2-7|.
CASSLGGRPSTTYEQYF
TGTGCCAGCAGCTTGGGGGGTAGGCCTAGCACTACCTACGAGCAGTACTTC
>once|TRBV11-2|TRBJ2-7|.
CASSLVKGQGEQYF
TGTGCCAGCAGCTTAGTGAAGGGGCAAGGGGAGCAGTACTTC
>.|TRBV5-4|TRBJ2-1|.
CASSEGSGSYNEQFF
TGTGCCAGCAGCGAAGGCAGCGGCTCCTACAATGAGCAGTTCTTC
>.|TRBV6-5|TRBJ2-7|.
CASSYWGRKGSEQYF
TGTGCCAGCAGTTACTGGGGCAGAAAAGGATCCGAGCAGTACTTC
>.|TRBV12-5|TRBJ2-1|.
CASGLGGVVNEQFF
TGTGCTAGTGGTTTGGGGGGGGTGGTCAATGAGCAGTTCTTC
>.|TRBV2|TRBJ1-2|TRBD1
CARRTGPNYGYTF
TGTGCCAGACGGACAGGACCTAACTATGGCTACACCTTC
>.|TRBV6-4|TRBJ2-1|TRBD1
CASSFSGQGNEQFF
TGTGCCAGCAGTTTCAGCGGACAGGGCAATGAGCAGTTCTTC
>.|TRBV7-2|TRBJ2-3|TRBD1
CASSLGPRDRADTQYF
TGTGCCAGCAGCTTAGGTCCCCGAGACAGGGCAGATACGCAGTATTTT
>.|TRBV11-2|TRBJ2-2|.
CASSSQGTGELFF
TGTGCCAGCAGCTCGCAGGGCACCGGGGAGCTGTTTTTT
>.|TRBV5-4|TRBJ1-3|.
CASSLGVSGNTIYF
TGTGCCAGCAGCTTGGGAGTTTCTGGAAACACCATATATTTT
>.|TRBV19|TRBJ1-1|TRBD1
CASSTPGQGGNTEAFF
TGTGCCAGTAGTACCCCAGGACAGGGCGGGAACACTGAAGCTTTCTTT
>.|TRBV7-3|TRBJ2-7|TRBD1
CASSQTGQAYYEQYF
TGTGCCAGCAGCCAAACCGGACAGGCGTACTACGAGCAGTACTTC
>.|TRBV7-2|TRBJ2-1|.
CAGSLLSGGAYNEQFF
TGTGCCGGCAGCTTACTGTCGGGGGGCGCCTACAATGAGCAGTTCTTC
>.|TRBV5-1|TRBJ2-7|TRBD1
CASSSRDSSYEQYF
TGCGCCAGCAGCTCCCGGGACAGTTCCTACGAGCAGTACTTC
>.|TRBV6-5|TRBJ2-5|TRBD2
CASGGVHQETQYF
TGTGCCAGCGGGGGGGTTCACCAAGAGACCCAGTACTTC
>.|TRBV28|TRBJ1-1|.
CASRPGWAEAFF
TGTGCCAGCAGGCCAGGGTGGGCTGAAGCTTTCTTT
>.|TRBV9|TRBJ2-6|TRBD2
CASSLGGGPSGANVLTF
TGTGCCAGCAGCCTGGGGGGGGGACCTTCTGGGGCCAACGTCCTGACTTTC
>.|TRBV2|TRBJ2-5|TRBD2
CASRSGLAGGRLETQYF
TGTGCCAGCAGATCAGGACTAGCGGGAGGCCGTTTGGAGACCCAGTACTTC
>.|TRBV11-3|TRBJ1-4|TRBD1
CASSPGLGTGGISKEKLFF
TGTGCCAGCAGCCCTGGACTAGGGACAGGGGGCATCTCGAAGGAAAAACTGTTTTTT
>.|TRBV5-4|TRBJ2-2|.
CASSFGAGVNTGELFF
TGTGCCAGCAGCTTTGGAGCGGGTGTGAACACCGGGGAGCTGTTTTTT
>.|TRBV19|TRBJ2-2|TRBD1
CASTPHRGLSERSNTGELFF
TGTGCCAGCACCCCGCACAGGGGTCTTAGCGAACGGTCGAACACCGGGGAGCTGTTTTTT
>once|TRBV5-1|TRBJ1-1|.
CASSLDRANTEAFF
TGCGCCAGCAGCTTGGACAGGGCGAACACTGAAGCTTTCTTT
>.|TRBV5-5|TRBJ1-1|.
CASSGLMNTEAFF
TGTGCCAGCAGTGGACTGATGAACACTGAAGCTTTCTTT
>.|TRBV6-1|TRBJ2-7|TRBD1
CASSDIGGSIYEQYF
TGTGCCAGCAGTGATATAGGGGGCTCGATCTACGAGCAGTACTTC
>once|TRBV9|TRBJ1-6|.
CASSVQGVGNSPLHF
TGTGCCAGCAGCGTTCAGGGTGTCGGGAATTCACCCCTCCACTTT
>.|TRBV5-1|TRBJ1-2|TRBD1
CASSPGQPGNYGYTF
TGCGCCAGCAGCCCGGGACAGCCCGGTAACTATGGCTACACCTTC
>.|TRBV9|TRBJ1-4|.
CASSTDRNEKLFF
TGTGCCAGCAGCACCGACAGAAATGAAAAACTGTTTTTT